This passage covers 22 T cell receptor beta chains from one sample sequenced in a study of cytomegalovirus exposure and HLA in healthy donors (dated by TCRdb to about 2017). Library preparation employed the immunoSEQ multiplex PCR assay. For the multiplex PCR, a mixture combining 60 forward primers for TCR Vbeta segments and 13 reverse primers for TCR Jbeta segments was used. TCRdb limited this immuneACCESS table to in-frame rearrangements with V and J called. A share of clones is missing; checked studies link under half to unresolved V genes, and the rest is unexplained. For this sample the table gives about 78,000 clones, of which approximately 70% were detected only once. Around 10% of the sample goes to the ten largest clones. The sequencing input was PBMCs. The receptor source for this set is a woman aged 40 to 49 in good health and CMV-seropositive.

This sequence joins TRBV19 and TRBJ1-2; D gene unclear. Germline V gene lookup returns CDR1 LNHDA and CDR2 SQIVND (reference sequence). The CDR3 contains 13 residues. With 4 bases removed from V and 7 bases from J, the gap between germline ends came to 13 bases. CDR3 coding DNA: TGTGCCAGTAGTAGCGAGGGATCAGGTGGCTACACCTTC. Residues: CASSSEGSGGYTF.

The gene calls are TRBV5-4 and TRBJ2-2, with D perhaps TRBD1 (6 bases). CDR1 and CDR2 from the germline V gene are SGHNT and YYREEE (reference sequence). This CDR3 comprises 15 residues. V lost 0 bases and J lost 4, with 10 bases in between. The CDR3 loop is CASSLVGTPTGELFF. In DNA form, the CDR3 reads TGTGCCAGCAGCTTGGTAGGGACACCCACCGGGGAGCTGTTTTTT.

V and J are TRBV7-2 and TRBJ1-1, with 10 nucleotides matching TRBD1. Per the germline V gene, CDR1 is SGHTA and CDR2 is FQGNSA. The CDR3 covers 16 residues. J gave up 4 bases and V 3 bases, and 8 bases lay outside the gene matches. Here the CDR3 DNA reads TGTGCCAGCAGCTTGAGACAGGGGGCGCGGGGCACTGAAGCTTTCTTT. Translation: CASSLRQGARGTEAFF.

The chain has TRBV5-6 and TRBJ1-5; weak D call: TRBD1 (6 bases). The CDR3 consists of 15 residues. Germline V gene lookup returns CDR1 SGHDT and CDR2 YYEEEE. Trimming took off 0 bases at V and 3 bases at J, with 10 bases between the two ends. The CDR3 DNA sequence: TGTGCCAGCAGCTTGGGACAGGTGATCAATCAGCCCCAGCATTTT. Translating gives CASSLGQVINQPQHF.

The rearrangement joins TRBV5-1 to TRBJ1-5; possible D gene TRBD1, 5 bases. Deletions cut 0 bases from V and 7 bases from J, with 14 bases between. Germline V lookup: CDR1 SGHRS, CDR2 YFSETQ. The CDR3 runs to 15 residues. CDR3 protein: CASSLAGDRYQPQHF. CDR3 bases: TGCGCCAGCAGCTTGGCCGGAGACAGATACCAGCCCCAGCATTTT.

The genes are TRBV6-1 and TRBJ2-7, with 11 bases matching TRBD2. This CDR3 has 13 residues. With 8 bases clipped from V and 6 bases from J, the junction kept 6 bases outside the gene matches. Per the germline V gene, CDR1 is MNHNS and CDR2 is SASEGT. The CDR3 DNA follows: TGTGCCAGCGGGGTACTAGCGGGAGTCGAGCAGTACTTC. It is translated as CASGVLAGVEQYF.

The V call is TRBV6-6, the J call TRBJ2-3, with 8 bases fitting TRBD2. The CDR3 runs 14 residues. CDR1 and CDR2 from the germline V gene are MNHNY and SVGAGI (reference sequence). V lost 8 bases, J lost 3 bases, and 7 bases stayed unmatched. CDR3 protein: CASLSSGGTDTQYF. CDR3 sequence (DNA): TGTGCCAGCCTATCAAGCGGGGGAACAGATACGCAGTATTTT.

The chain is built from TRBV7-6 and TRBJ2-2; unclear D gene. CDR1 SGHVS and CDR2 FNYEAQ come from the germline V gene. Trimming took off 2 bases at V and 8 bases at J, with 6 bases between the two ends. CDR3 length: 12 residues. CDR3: CASSLLSGELFF. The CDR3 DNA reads TGTGCCAGCAGCTTACTTTCGGGGGAGCTGTTTTTT.

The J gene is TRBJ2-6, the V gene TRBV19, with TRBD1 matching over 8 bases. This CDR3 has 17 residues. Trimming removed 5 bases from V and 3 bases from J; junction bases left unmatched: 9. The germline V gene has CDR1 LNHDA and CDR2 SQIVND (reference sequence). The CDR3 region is CASSSDRASYGANVLTF. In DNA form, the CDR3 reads TGTGCCAGTAGTTCGGACAGGGCTAGTTATGGGGCCAACGTCCTGACTTTC.

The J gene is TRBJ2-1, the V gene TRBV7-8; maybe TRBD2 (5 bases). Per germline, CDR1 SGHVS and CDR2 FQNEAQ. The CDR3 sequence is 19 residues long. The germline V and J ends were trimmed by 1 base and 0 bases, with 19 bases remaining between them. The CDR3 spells CASSLVTRSLLSSYNEQFF. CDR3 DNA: TGTGCCAGCAGCTTAGTAACTAGGAGTCTTCTGAGCTCCTACAATGAGCAGTTCTTC.

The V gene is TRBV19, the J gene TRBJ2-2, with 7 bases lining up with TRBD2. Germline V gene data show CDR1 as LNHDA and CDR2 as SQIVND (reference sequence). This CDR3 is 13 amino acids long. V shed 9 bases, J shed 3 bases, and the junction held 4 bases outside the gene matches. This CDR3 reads CASEAGYTGELFF. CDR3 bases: TGTGCCAGCGAAGCGGGGTACACCGGGGAGCTGTTTTTT.

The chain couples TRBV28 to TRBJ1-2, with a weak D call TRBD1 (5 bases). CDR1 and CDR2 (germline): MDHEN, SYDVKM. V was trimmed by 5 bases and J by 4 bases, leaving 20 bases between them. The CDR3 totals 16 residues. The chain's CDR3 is CASSRGGSKVRYGYTF. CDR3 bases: TGTGCCAGCAGTAGGGGAGGAAGCAAAGTTCGCTATGGCTACACCTTC.

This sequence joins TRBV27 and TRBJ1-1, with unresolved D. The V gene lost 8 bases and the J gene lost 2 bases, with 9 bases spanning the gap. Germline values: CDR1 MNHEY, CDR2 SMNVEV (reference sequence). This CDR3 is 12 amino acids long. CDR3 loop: CASRLGNTEAFF. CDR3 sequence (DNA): TGTGCCAGCCGTCTAGGAAACACTGAAGCTTTCTTT.

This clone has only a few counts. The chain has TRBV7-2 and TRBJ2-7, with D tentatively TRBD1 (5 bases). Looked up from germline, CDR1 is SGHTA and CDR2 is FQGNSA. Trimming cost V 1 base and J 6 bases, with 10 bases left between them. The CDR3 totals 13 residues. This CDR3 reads CASSLGFRGEQYF. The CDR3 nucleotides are TGTGCCAGCAGCTTAGGGTTTAGGGGCGAGCAGTACTTC.

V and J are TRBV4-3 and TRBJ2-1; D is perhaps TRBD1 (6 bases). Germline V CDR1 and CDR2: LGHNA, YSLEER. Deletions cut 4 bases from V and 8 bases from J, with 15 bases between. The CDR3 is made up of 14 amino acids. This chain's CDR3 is CASSRQVLDDEQFF. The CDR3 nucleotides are TGCGCCAGCAGCCGACAGGTTCTGGACGATGAGCAGTTCTTC.

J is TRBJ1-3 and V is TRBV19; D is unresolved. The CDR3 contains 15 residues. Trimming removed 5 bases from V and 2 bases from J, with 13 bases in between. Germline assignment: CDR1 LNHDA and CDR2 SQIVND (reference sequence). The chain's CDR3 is CASSLGGGAGNTIYF. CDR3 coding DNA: TGTGCCAGTAGTCTCGGTGGAGGCGCTGGAAACACCATATATTTT. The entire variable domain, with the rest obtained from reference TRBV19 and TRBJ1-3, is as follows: DGGITQSPKYLFRKEGQNVTLSCEQNLNHDAMYWYRQDPGQGLRLIYYSQIVNDFQKGDIAEGYSVSREKKESFPLTVTSAQKNPTAFYLCASSLGGGAGNTIYFGEGSWLTVV.

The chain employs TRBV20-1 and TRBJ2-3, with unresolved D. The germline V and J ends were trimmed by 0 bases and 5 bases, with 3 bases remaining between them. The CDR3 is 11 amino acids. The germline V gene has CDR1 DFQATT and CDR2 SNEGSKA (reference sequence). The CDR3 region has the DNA TGCAGTGCTAGAGATAGAGATACGCAGTATTTT. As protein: CSARDRDTQYF.

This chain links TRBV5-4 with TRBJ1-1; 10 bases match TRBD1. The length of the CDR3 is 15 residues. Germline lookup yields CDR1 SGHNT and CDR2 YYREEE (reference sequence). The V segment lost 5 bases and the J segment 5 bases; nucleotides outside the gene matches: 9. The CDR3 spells CASSFPTGGSTEAFF. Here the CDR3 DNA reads TGTGCCAGCAGTTTTCCGACAGGGGGCAGTACTGAAGCTTTCTTT.

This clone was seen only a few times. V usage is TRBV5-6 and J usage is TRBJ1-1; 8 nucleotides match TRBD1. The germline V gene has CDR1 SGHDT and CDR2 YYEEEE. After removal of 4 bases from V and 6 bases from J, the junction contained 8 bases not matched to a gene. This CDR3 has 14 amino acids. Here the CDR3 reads CASSGRQGRPEAFF. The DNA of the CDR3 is TGTGCCAGCAGCGGAAGACAGGGGCGGCCTGAAGCTTTCTTT. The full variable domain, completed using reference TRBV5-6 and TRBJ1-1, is DAGVTQSPTHLIKTRGQQVTLRCSPKSGHDTVSWYQQALGQGPQFIFQYYEEEERQRGNFPDRFSGHQFPNYSSELNVNALLLGDSALYLCASSGRQGRPEAFFGQGTRLTVV.

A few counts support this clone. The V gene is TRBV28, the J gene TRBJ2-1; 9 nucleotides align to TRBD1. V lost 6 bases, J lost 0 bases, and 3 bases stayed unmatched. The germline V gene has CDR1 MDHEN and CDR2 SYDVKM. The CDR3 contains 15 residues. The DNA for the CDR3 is TGTGCCAGCAGAGACAGGGGGAGCTCCTACAATGAGCAGTTCTTC. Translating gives CASRDRGSSYNEQFF.

The CDR3 sequence: CASSRTGNSYEQYF. The CDR3 region has the DNA TGTGCCAGCAGCCGGACAGGGAACAGCTACGAGCAGTACTTC. The chain employs TRBV5-6 and TRBJ2-7; 8 nucleotides line up with TRBD1. Germline V gene data show CDR1 as SGHDT and CDR2 as YYEEEE. CDR3 length equals 14 residues. After removal of 4 bases from V and 3 bases from J, the junction contained 6 bases not matched to a gene.

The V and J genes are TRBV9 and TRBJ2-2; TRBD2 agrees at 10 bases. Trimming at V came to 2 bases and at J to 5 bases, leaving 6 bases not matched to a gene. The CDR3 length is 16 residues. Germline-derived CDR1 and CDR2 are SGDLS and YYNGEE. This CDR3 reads CASSVIAGGETGELFF. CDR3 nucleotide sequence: TGTGCCAGCAGCGTGATAGCGGGGGGAGAAACCGGGGAGCTGTTTTTT.